This TCR beta chain was captured by sequencing in a study of CD8 T cells in Susac syndrome. Broader study findings: Acknowledgment was made by the study that its TCR sequencing and HLA analysis involved a relatively small number of individuals.

Points on this clonotype: The antigen is undetermined.

The study used healthy donors as controls matched for age and sex. Germline-derived CDR1 and CDR2 are SGHRS and YFSETQ. V was shortened by 0 bases and J by 0 bases, with 10 bases between the two germline ends. This CDR3 comprises 15 residues. cDNA came from roughly 0.5 to 1 ug RNA primed by random hexamers. The TCR beta CDR3 was amplified by immunoSEQ multiplex PCR across 54 Vbeta, 13 Jbeta. TCRdb recomputed calls from the immunoSEQ multiplex PCR reads with MiXCR, one row per CDR3 protein. Of about 100,000 distinct CDR3 sequences in the sample, around 93% are singletons; the top ten hold around 0.32%.

The chain has TRBV5-1 and TRBJ2-7, with a possible D match to TRBD2 (6 bases). This TCR was recovered from a human donor in good health. Material: CD8+ T cells from PBMCs. The DNA for the CDR3 is TGCGCCAGCAGCTTGGTTGGAGGGAGCTCCTACGAGCAGTACTTC. The encoded protein is CASSLVGGSSYEQYF. Together with reference TRBV5-1 and TRBJ2-7, the CDR3 gives the full variable domain: KAGVTQTPRYLIKTRGQQVTLSCSPISGHRSVSWYQQTPGQGLQFLFEYFSETQRNKGNFPGRFSGRQFSNSRSEMNVSTLELGDSALYLCASSLVGGSSYEQYFGPGTRLTVT.